The clone carrying this T cell receptor beta chain has only a few counts. Its antigen is as yet unknown. This entry is derived from a study of CD8 T cells in ankylosing spondylitis. Points from the study as a whole: A CD8+ phenotype characterized the disease-linked clones, which were relatively rare in peripheral blood. A TCR beta motif of fewer than ten highly homologous variants seemed to mark ankylosing spondylitis blood. It was reported that disease-linked clones were significantly enriched in matched ankylosing spondylitis synovial fluid.

V was pared by 1 base and J by 4 bases, with 11 bases between. Germline-derived CDR1 and CDR2 are SGHTA and FQGNSA. The CDR3 runs to 14 residues. As the method for making TCR beta libraries, quantitative 5'-RACE with molecular barcodes was used. TCRdb re-derived calls from the 5' RACE reads in MiXCR, one entry per CDR3 protein. Among around 490,000 distinct CDR3 sequences listed, 5.3% were seen once. Sequenced material: blood, either unsorted or a sorted T cell fraction (not recorded which). The chain couples TRBV7-2 to TRBJ2-7; no reliable D call. This clonotype was obtained from a male donor with ankylosing spondylitis. The DNA of the CDR3 is TGTGCCAGCAGCTTAGGCAGGCTAGGGTACGAGCAGTACTTC. Its protein is CASSLGRLGYEQYF.